What follows is one TCR beta chain and its context. What it binds is not known. The data belong to a study of cytomegalovirus exposure and HLA in healthy donors. This PCR relied on a set of 60 Vbeta primers and 13 Jbeta primers. Libraries were prepared by immunoSEQ multiplex PCR; TCRdb keeps only in-frame clonotypes and omits some of them. The sample has about 300,000 clones; roughly 90% are singletons. Donors had nominal health at sampling but likely had unrecorded immune exposures. Findings and caveats of the study: Many donors shared some public TCRs, even though most TCR sequences were rare.

Germline CDR1 MNHEY, CDR2 SMNVEV (reference sequence). The CDR3 spans 17 residues. V lost 3 bases to trimming and J lost 1 base; unmatched junction nucleotides: 6. The V call is TRBV27, the J call TRBJ2-2; 9 bases are a match to TRBD1. The clonotype was recovered from a man aged 35-49 years in good health and CMV-seropositive. Sequencing was carried out using PBMCs. CDR3 nucleotides: TGTGCCAGCAGTTTCTATTGGGACAGGGAGAACACCGGGGAGCTGTTTTTT. Its translation is CASSFYWDRENTGELFF.